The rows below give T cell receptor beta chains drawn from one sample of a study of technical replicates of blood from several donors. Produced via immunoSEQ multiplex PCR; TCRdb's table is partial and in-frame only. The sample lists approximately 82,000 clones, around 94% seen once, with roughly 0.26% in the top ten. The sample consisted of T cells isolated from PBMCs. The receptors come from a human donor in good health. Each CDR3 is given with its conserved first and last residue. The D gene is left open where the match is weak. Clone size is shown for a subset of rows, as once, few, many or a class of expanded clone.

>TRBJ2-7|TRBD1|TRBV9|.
TGTGCCAGCAGCGTAGGGGACAGGCCGCTCGAGCAGTACTTC
CASSVGDRPLEQYF
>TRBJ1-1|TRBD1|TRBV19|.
TGTGCCAGTAGTACCCCGGACAGGGTCGCAGAAGCTTTCTTT
CASSTPDRVAEAFF
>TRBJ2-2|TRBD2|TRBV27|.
TGTGCCAGCAGTTTAGATCAGCGGGAGCCGCGAGGCACCGGGGAGCTGTTTTTT
CASSLDQREPRGTGELFF
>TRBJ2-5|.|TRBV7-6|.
TGTGCCAGCAGCTTAACACGGGTCGAGACCCAGTACTTC
CASSLTRVETQYF
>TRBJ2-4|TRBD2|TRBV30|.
TGTGCCTGGAGCTCCATCGGGGGGGGGACCATTCAGTACTTC
CAWSSIGGGTIQYF
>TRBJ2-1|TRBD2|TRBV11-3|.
TGTGCCAGCAGCCCCTATGGGCGGGAGGCTGATGAGCAGTTCTTC
CASSPYGREADEQFF
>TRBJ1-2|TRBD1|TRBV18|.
TGTGCCAGCTCACCCGACAGGGAAATTGGCTACACCTTC
CASSPDREIGYTF
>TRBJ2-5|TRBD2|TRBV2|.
TGTGCCAGCAGTCGAAAGACTAGCGGGAAAGAGACCCAGTACTTC
CASSRKTSGKETQYF
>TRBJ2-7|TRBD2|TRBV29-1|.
TGCAGCGTTGAAAGAGCGGGAGAGGGCTACGAGCAGTACTTC
CSVERAGEGYEQYF
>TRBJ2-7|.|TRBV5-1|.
TGCGCCAGCAGCAGAACTAGTTCGGGCTACGAGCAGTACTTC
CASSRTSSGYEQYF
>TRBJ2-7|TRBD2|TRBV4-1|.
TGCGCCAGCAGCCAAGAAACTAGCGGAGGATACGAGCAGTACTTC
CASSQETSGGYEQYF
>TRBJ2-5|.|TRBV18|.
TGTGCCAGCTCACCAATGGACTCACAAGAGACCCAGTACTTC
CASSPMDSQETQYF
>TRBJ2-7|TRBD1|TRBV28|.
TGTGCCAGCAGTTCGGCAGGGGGCTTCTACGAGCAGTACTTC
CASSSAGGFYEQYF
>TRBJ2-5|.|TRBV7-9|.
TGTGCCAGCAGCTCCGTCCTACAAGAGACCCAGTACTTC
CASSSVLQETQYF
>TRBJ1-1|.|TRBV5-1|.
TGCGCCAGCAGCTTGGCCCCCGGGAACACTGAAGCTTTCTTT
CASSLAPGNTEAFF
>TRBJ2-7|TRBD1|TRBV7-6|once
TGTGCCAGCAGCCCGAGGACCGGGACAGGAGCATCCGAGCAGTACTTC
CASSPRTGTGASEQYF
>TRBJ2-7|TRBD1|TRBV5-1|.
TGCGCCAGCACCACCCAGACGGGACAGGCCTACGAGCAGTACTTC
CASTTQTGQAYEQYF
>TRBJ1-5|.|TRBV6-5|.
TGTGCCAGCAGTTACTCGTTGCAGGGACAGCCCCAGCATTTT
CASSYSLQGQPQHF
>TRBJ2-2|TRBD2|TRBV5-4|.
TGTGCCAGCAGCTTAGCGGGGGGTACCGGGGAGCTGTTTTTT
CASSLAGGTGELFF
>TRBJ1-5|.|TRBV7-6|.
TGTGCCAGCAGCTTAGCGCCCGGGGTGGATCAGCCCCAGCATTTT
CASSLAPGVDQPQHF
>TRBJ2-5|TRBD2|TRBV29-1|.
TGCAGCGTAGCTAAACTAGCGGGGCGAGAGACCCAGTACTTC
CSVAKLAGRETQYF
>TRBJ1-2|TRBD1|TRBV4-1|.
TGCGCCAGCACCCGACAGGGGGCGATTTCTGGCTACACCTTC
CASTRQGAISGYTF
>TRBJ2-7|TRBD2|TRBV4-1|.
TGCGCCAGCAGCCAAGATGGGGGGGACTCCTACGAGCAGTACTTC
CASSQDGGDSYEQYF
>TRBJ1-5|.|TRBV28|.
TGTGCCAGCAGAATGGGGGGAAGGCGGGATCAGCCCCAGCATTTT
CASRMGGRRDQPQHF
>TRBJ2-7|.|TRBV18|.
TGTGCCAGCTCACCAGGACAGCCTGGATACGAGCAGTACTTC
CASSPGQPGYEQYF
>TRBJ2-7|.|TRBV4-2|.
TGTGCCAGCAGCCAAGATTCGACGACAGGTGGCTACGAGCAGTACTTC
CASSQDSTTGGYEQYF
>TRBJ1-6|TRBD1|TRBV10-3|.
TGTGCCATCAGTGAGCCGACAGGGCTTAACTCACCCCTCCACTTT
CAISEPTGLNSPLHF
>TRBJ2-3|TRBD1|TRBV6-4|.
TGTGCCAGCAGTGGTGACAGGGGACCCACAGATACGCAGTATTTT
CASSGDRGPTDTQYF
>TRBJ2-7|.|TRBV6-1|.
TGTGCCAGCAGTGATGGCGGTGAGGGCAGCATTTACGAGCAGTACTTC
CASSDGGEGSIYEQYF